The T cell receptor (beta chain) under discussion was sequenced for a study of tumor T cells in aggressive B-cell lymphoma (dated by TCRdb to 2016 to 2017). As regards this clone: This receptor's antigen is unknown. Per-base qualities were not stored, and no clone one base away is much larger. Other DNA sequences in the same sample also yield this CDR3.

Libraries were prepared through the immunoSEQ multiplex PCR assay. What TCRdb holds here is the immuneACCESS table cut down to in-frame rearrangements. Part of the clones is not present; checked against another copy, under half of the missing clones reflect an unresolved V gene, and the others are unexplained. This sample comprises some 2,000 clones, approximately 88% of them detected only once. Jointly, the top ten make up roughly 9.3% of the sample. Relative to germline, V is 5 bases shorter and J is 1 base shorter, with 11 bases between their ends. In the germline V gene, CDR1 corresponds to SGHTA and CDR2 to FQGNSA. The CDR3 goes from the cysteine to the phenylalanine over 14 residues. Of all the DNA, just the CDR3 is kept, 42 bases in frame from base 1.

The chain is assembled from TRBV7-2 and TRBJ2-5; the D gene is possibly TRBD1, with 6 bases matching. Sequencing input: tumor tissue. This clonotype originated in an adult with diffuse large B cell lymphoma. The nucleotide sequence reads as follows: TGTGCCAGCAGCGGAACAGGGAGCCAAGAGACCCAGTACTTC. Translated, this gives CASSGTGSQETQYF.